These 29 T cell receptor beta chains share one sample of origin, sequenced in a study of low-dose radiotherapy and immunotherapy resistance in tumors. Documented time point: before trial treatment. Alpha and beta chains were covered, as first-strand cDNA relied on TRAV- and TRBV-specific primers. A constant-region primer paired with the V-primer adapter amplified TCRs over roughly 18 PCR cycles. MiXCR, run by TCRdb on the reads, gives a single entry per CDR3 protein. The data contain 65,000 to 90,000 distinct CDR3 sequences, approximately 17% of them singletons. Sequences were derived from PBMCs, sampled before treatment. The receptor source for this set is a male donor with prostate cancer.

CDR3 in amino acids: CASSPSGTLAEAFF. DNA of the CDR3: TGCGCCAGCAGCCCCTCCGGGACATTGGCTGAAGCTTTCTTT. This sequence joins TRBV5-1 and TRBJ1-1, with D possibly TRBD1 on 6 matching bases. Germline V CDR1 and CDR2: SGHRS, YFSETQ. This CDR3 region has 14 residues. Trimming took 4 bases from V and 6 from J, leaving 16 bases between them.

This clonotype was observed many times. The rearrangement links TRBV20-1 to TRBJ2-4; 9 nucleotides align to TRBD2. The CDR3 is 18 residues long. Germline CDR1 is DFQATT and CDR2 is SNEGSKA (reference sequence). V was clipped by 6 bases and J by 0 bases; unmatched bases: 15. The CDR3, as DNA: TGCAGTGCAGAACGTCCTGGACTAGCGCTTCTAGCCAAAAACATTCAGTACTTC. It yields the protein CSAERPGLALLAKNIQYF.

There are many counts of this clonotype. The rearrangement uses TRBV6-1 and TRBJ1-3, with 7 bases aligning to TRBD1. Per the germline V gene, CDR1 is MNHNS and CDR2 is SASEGT. The CDR3 is 16 amino acids. Trimming at V came to 7 bases and at J to 0 bases, leaving 9 bases not matched to a gene. The CDR3 coding sequence is TGTGCCAGCACCTCGACAGGGCTTCACTCTGGAAACACCATATATTTT. This gives the protein CASTSTGLHSGNTIYF.

This chain joins TRBV6-6 and TRBJ2-1; 7 bases are a match to TRBD2. The CDR3 spans 15 residues. Germline values: CDR1 MNHNY, CDR2 SVGAGI (reference sequence). V shed 0 bases, J shed 4 bases, and the junction held 3 bases outside the gene matches. The CDR3 bases are TGTGCCAGCAGTTACTCCCCGGGGGGTTACAATGAGCAGTTCTTC. This sequence encodes CASSYSPGGYNEQFF.

This clonotype was seen repeatedly, ten times or more. V usage is TRBV19 and J usage is TRBJ2-7; D not certain. Trimming removed 2 bases at V and 7 bases at J, with 6 bases between. Germline V gene lookup returns CDR1 LNHDA and CDR2 SQIVND (reference sequence). The length of the CDR3 is 11 residues. This CDR3 is CASSIIGEQYF. Here the CDR3 DNA reads TGTGCCAGTAGTATAATCGGGGAGCAGTACTTC.

This clonotype was seen repeatedly, ten times or more. CDR3 sequence reads: CATSDPTGGPYNEQFF. CDR3 coding DNA: TGTGCCACCAGTGATCCAACAGGGGGGCCCTACAATGAGCAGTTCTTC. The rearrangement links TRBV24-1 to TRBJ2-1; 8 bases fit TRBD1. This CDR3 spans 16 amino acids. With V trimmed by 3 bases and J by 2 bases, 5 bases remained unmatched. CDR1 and CDR2 (germline): KGHDR, SFDVKD.

This clonotype has ten or more counts. The chain carries TRBV29-1 and TRBJ2-1, with D possibly called TRBD1 or TRBD2 (5 bases each). The germline V gene encodes CDR1 SQVTM and CDR2 ANQGSEA. Trimming cost V 6 bases and J 9 bases, with 18 bases left between them. The CDR3 has 13 amino acids. DNA of the CDR3: TGCAGCGTCGACGGGGCTAGAATGGCTGAGCAGTTCTTC. Amino acid sequence: CSVDGARMAEQFF.

This clonotype was observed at least ten times. The gene calls are TRBV9 and TRBJ2-5, with 16 bases identical to TRBD2. The V segment lost 3 bases and the J segment 6 bases; nucleotides outside the gene matches: 14. Germline-derived CDR1 and CDR2 are SGDLS and YYNGEE. The CDR3 loop spans 19 amino acids. The CDR3 DNA reads TGTGCCAGCAGCGCACCCGGGACTAGCGGGGGGGGAGCGTTTAAGACCCAGTACTTC. Protein sequence: CASSAPGTSGGGAFKTQYF. The full variable domain, completed using reference TRBV9 and TRBJ2-5, is DSGVTQTPKHLITATGQRVTLRCSPRSGDLSVYWYQQSLDQGLQFLIQYYNGEERAKGNILERFSAQQFPDLHSELNLSSLELGDSALYFCASSAPGTSGGGAFKTQYFGPGTRLLVL.

This clonotype showed up many times. This chain connects TRBV20-1 to TRBJ1-1, with 7 positions matching TRBD1. This CDR3 is 13 amino acids long. Per germline, CDR1 DFQATT and CDR2 SNEGSKA (reference sequence). V trimming: 4 bases; J trimming: 8 bases; junction bases outside the gene matches: 10. The DNA for the CDR3 is TGCAGTGCTACTACCAAGACACAGGGGGAAGCTTTCTTT. Translation gives CSATTKTQGEAFF.

This clonotype was picked up many times. The chain couples TRBV28 to TRBJ2-2; tentatively, D is TRBD1 (5 bases). Germline V gene data show CDR1 as MDHEN and CDR2 as SYDVKM. The CDR3 is made up of 14 amino acids. Trimming took 2 bases from V and 1 from J, leaving 5 bases between them. Here the CDR3 reads CASSLTGNTGELFF. CDR3 nucleotides: TGTGCCAGCAGTTTAACAGGGAACACCGGGGAGCTGTTTTTT.

This clonotype has at least ten counts. One junction end disagrees with the germline gene, perhaps due to a read error. J is TRBJ2-7 and V is TRBV20-1; D not resolved. The germline V gene has CDR1 DFQATT and CDR2 SNEGSKA (reference sequence). There are 13 residues in the CDR3. The CDR3 region is CSADPGPSHEQYF. CDR3 nucleotide sequence: TGCAGTGCGGACCCGGGTCCCTCCCACGAGCAGTACTTC.

This clonotype was observed at least ten times. This rearrangement joins TRBV7-2 to TRBJ2-5; the match to TRBD1 covers 9 bases. CDR3 length equals 12 residues. From germline, CDR1 is SGHTA and CDR2 FQGNSA. V gave up 5 bases and J gave up 8 bases; unmatched junction bases: 3. The CDR3: CASSRTGGTQYF. CDR3 nucleotides: TGTGCCAGCAGCAGAACAGGGGGCACCCAGTACTTC.

This clonotype appeared many times. V usage is TRBV11-2 and J usage is TRBJ2-4, with 7 bases identical to TRBD1. The germline CDR1 and CDR2 sequences are SGHAT and FQNNGV. J was trimmed by 0 bases and V by 0 bases; bases with no gene match: 5. The CDR3 has 17 amino acids. This CDR3 is CASSLEGQNLAKNIQYF. As DNA, the CDR3 is TGTGCCAGCAGCTTAGAGGGACAGAATCTAGCCAAAAACATTCAGTACTTC. The entire variable domain, with the rest obtained from reference TRBV11-2 and TRBJ2-4, is as follows: EAGVAQSPRYKIIEKRQSVAFWCNPISGHATLYWYQQILGQGPKLLIQFQNNGVVDDSQLPKDRFSAERLKGVDSTLKIQPAKLEDSAVYLCASSLEGQNLAKNIQYFGAGTRLSVL.

The table lists this clonotype with many counts. V usage is TRBV5-1 and J usage is TRBJ2-7; 11 bases fit TRBD2. V trimming: 7 bases; J trimming: 2 bases; junction bases outside the gene matches: 8. Germline CDR1 and CDR2: SGHRS and YFSETQ. CDR3 length: 15 residues. CDR3 loop: CASGYIAGGPYEQYF. The CDR3 DNA reads TGCGCCAGCGGCTATATAGCGGGGGGGCCCTACGAGCAGTACTTC.

Many counts were recorded for this clonotype. The V and J genes are TRBV5-1 and TRBJ1-1; TRBD1 matches 12 bases. The J segment lost 1 base and the V segment lost 0 bases, leaving 10 bases of the junction unmatched. Germline CDR1 SGHRS, CDR2 YFSETQ. This CDR3 spans 19 amino acids. CDR3 region: CASSLERFGTGGANTEAFF. The CDR3 bases are TGCGCCAGCAGCTTGGAAAGGTTCGGGACAGGGGGCGCGAACACTGAAGCTTTCTTT.

Note on this clonotype: A read error is the likely source, as a far larger clone sits one nucleotide away. This rearrangement joins TRBV5-4 to TRBJ2-5; D may correspond to TRBD1 or TRBD2 (5 bases each). The germline V and J ends were trimmed by 4 bases and 11 bases, with 27 bases remaining between them. CDR1 and CDR2 (germline): SGHNT, YYREEE (reference sequence). The CDR3 runs 16 residues. The CDR3 sequence is CASSGRDGLSYNEQYF. The CDR3 DNA reads as TGTGCCAGCAGCGGCCGGGACGGACTTTCCTACAATGAGCAGTACTTC.

This clonotype was seen ten or more times. V gene TRBV6-2 or TRBV6-3 combines with J gene TRBJ1-4; D gene uncertain. The V and J ends lost 9 bases and 10 bases respectively, with 15 bases between them. In germline, CDR1 is MNHEY, CDR2 SVGEGT. The CDR3 runs 12 residues. As DNA, the CDR3 is TGTGCCAGTCAGGCATTGTCTGGAAAACTGTTTTTT. Encoded protein: CASQALSGKLFF.

This clonotype has at least ten counts. V gene TRBV6-6 combines with J gene TRBJ1-2; 9 positions match TRBD1. CDR1 and CDR2 (germline): MNHNY, SVGAGI (reference sequence). Losses at the gene ends were 0 bases for V and 5 bases for J; bases not matched to a gene: 1. The CDR3 is made up of 14 amino acids. The CDR3 region is CASSYSGQGYGYTF. CDR3 nucleotides: TGTGCCAGCAGTTACTCGGGACAGGGATATGGCTACACCTTC.

This clonotype was seen many times. The J gene is TRBJ2-7, the V gene TRBV4-1, with D unresolved. V gave up 2 bases and J gave up 2 bases, with 19 bases separating them. Germline lookup yields CDR1 MGHRA and CDR2 YSYEKL. The CDR3 runs to 17 residues. The CDR3 spells CASSQPSSAILTYEQYF. The CDR3, as DNA: TGCGCCAGCAGCCAACCTTCCAGTGCCATCCTAACCTACGAGCAGTACTTC.

This clonotype was seen at least ten times. The V gene is TRBV19, the J gene TRBJ2-1, with TRBD2 matching 10 bases. The CDR3 sequence is 17 residues long. Germline V gene lookup returns CDR1 LNHDA and CDR2 SQIVND (reference sequence). Trimming cost V 6 bases and J 8 bases; bases outside gene matches: 16. In DNA, the CDR3 is TGTGCCAGTAGCAATCCCAACAGCGGGGGGGCTAGGTATGAGCAGTTCTTC. It specifies CASSNPNSGGARYEQFF.

As regards this clonotype: This may be a read error, as it is one base from a much larger clone. The V gene is TRBV6-8, the J gene TRBJ2-7, with 10 bases that match TRBD1. This CDR3 is built from 17 residues. Germline V gives CDR1 MNHGY, CDR2 SAAAGT. The V segment lost 2 bases and the J segment 0 bases; nucleotides outside the gene matches: 7. The CDR3 sequence is CASSYGTGAFISYEQYF. CDR3 nucleotides: TGTGCCAGCAGTTACGGGACAGGGGCCTTCATCTCCTACGAGCAGTACTTC.

A remark on this clonotype: One base separates it from a far larger clone, so it is likely a read error. This likely comes from a read error, as the CDR3 has no conserved phenylalanine or tryptophan at its end. The chain combines TRBV27 with TRBJ2-7, with D hard to call. Germline lookup yields CDR1 MNHEY and CDR2 SMNVEV (reference sequence). The CDR3 spans 14 residues. The V end was cut by 5 bases, the J end by 3 bases, with 14 bases between. The DNA of the CDR3 is TGTGCCAGCAGTACACCAGGTAGCTTCTACGAGCAGTACTCC. Residues: CASSTPGSFYEQYS.

This clonotype was found many times. CDR3 sequence: CASSISRRGEQFF. The CDR3 nucleotides read TGTGCCAGCAGTATCTCCCGGAGGGGCGAGCAGTTCTTC. The rearrangement uses TRBV28 and TRBJ2-1; perhaps TRBD2 as D (6 bases). The CDR3 is made up of 13 amino acids. In germline, CDR1 is MDHEN, CDR2 SYDVKM. V lost 5 bases and J 10 bases, leaving 15 bases between the germline ends.

The chain uses TRBV21-1 and TRBJ2-4; the D segment call TRBD1 is taken from the table without a DNA check. TRBV21-1 is classified as a pseudogene. The length of the CDR3 is 22 residues. CDR3 in DNA: TGTGCCCGCAGCAAAGCCGATCCCCGGGACGGGAACTCCCACCTAGCCAAAAACATTCAGTACTTC. Translation gives CARSKADPRDGNSHLAKNIQYF.

In regard to this clonotype: An end of the junction does not agree with germline; a read error may underlie this. The V gene is TRBV5-1, the J gene TRBJ2-1, with a tentative D call TRBD1 (6 bases). CDR1 SGHRS and CDR2 YFSETQ come from the germline V gene. The CDR3 runs to 12 residues. CDR3 sequence: CACSTGRNEQFF. The DNA for the CDR3 is TGCGCCTGCAGTACAGGGCGCAATGAGCAGTTCTTC.

There are many counts of this clonotype. V is TRBV20-1 and J is TRBJ2-7; 7 bases match TRBD2. The trim removed 2 bases at V and 2 bases at J, leaving 6 bases unmatched. Germline V CDR1 and CDR2: DFQATT, SNEGSKA (reference sequence). The CDR3 loop spans 14 amino acids. CDR3 nucleotides: TGCAGTGCTAGATTCCCTAGCGGCCCCTACGAGCAGTACTTC. Its protein product is CSARFPSGPYEQYF.

This clonotype was seen at least ten times. V gene TRBV12-3 or TRBV12-4 combines with J gene TRBJ1-1; D not certain. The V and J ends lost 8 bases and 0 bases respectively, with 13 bases between them. The CDR3 runs 14 residues. The DNA for the CDR3 is TGTGCCAGCGGCATAGGGAGTATGAACACTGAAGCTTTCTTT. Protein product: CASGIGSMNTEAFF.

There are many counts of this clonotype. The chain uses TRBV20-1 and TRBJ2-7; D is unresolved. The CDR3 covers 15 residues. V lost 0 bases and J 0 bases, leaving 12 bases between the germline ends. Germline assignment: CDR1 DFQATT and CDR2 SNEGSKA (reference sequence). The CDR3 region is CSARDSGPSSYEQYF. The CDR3 DNA sequence: TGCAGTGCTAGAGATTCCGGACCCAGCTCCTACGAGCAGTACTTC.

In regard to this clonotype: A read error likely explains this, since a far larger clone differs by one base. The rearrangement links TRBV13 to TRBJ1-2; 7 positions agree with TRBD1. The CDR3 is 14 amino acids. The germline CDR1 and CDR2 sequences are PRHDT and FYEKMQ (reference sequence). The CDR3 coding sequence is TGTGCCAGCAGCACCCGACAGGGTGGCTATGGCAACACCTTC. This encodes CASSTRQGGYGNTF.